Listed below are T cell receptor beta chains from one sample, sequenced in a study of blood T cells in healthy people across ages. TCRdb recomputed calls from the 5' RACE reads with MiXCR, one row per CDR3 protein. Here the sample spans about 630,000 distinct CDR3 sequences, under 25% being singletons. The sequenced sample was blood. The receptors were sampled from a man aged 65 to 79 in good health. The CDR3 runs from the conserved cysteine through the conserved F or W. Each record gives: J gene, clone size, V gene, CDR3 length, D gene, CDR3 DNA, CDR3 protein. The D gene is left open where the match is weak. Expanded clones get a size class; other rows say once, few or many, or leave the size out.

>TRBJ2-1|.|TRBV12-3/TRBV12-4|15|TRBD2
TGTGCCAGCACCCACCGGCTAGCGGGGAACAATGAGCAGTTCTTC
CASTHRLAGNNEQFF
>TRBJ2-1|.|TRBV7-2|15|TRBD2
TGTGCCAGCAGCTCCGGAGGACTAGCGGTCAATGAGCAGTTCTTC
CASSSGGLAVNEQFF
>TRBJ2-1|.|TRBV5-1|15|TRBD1
TGCGCCAGCAGCTCCGACAGGGGGGGGAATGCTGAGCAGTTCTTC
CASSSDRGGNAEQFF
>TRBJ2-2|.|TRBV20-1|13|.
TGCAGTGCTAGGAAAACGGGAACCGGGGAGCTGTTTTTT
CSARKTGTGELFF
>TRBJ1-4|few|TRBV10-3|14|.
TGTGCCATCGGTGGGGAGGACAAAAGGGAAAAACTGTTTTTT
CAIGGEDKREKLFF
>TRBJ2-1|.|TRBV7-9|18|.
TGTGCCAGCAGCTTAGCGCGCGGGACACGGAGAACCAACAATGAGCAGTTCTTC
CASSLARGTRRTNNEQFF
>TRBJ2-7|many|TRBV28|16|TRBD1
TGTGCCAGCAGTCCACCGGGACAGGGGGCTTCCTACGAGCAGTACTTC
CASSPPGQGASYEQYF
>TRBJ2-5|many|TRBV9|13|.
TGTGCCAGCAGCGTAGGACAGTGGGGGACCCAGTACTTC
CASSVGQWGTQYF
>TRBJ1-6|.|TRBV20-1|13|.
TGCAGTGCTACGATGACAGGCGATTCACCCCTCCACTTT
CSATMTGDSPLHF
>TRBJ2-3|.|TRBV24-1|17|TRBD2
TGTGCCACCAGAGGGGGCGCGGATAGCGGGAGGAGTTCTACGCAGTATTTT
CATRGGADSGRSSTQYF
>TRBJ2-7|few|TRBV3-1|11|.
TGTGCCAGCAGCCAACTCCACGAGCAGTACTTC
CASSQLHEQYF
>TRBJ2-1|few|TRBV20-1|15|.
TGCAGTGCTAGAGATAGGAGCGACTCCTACAATGAGCAGTTCTTC
CSARDRSDSYNEQFF
>TRBJ2-7|.|TRBV25-1|15|.
TGTGCCAGCAGTGCCTCATATCCCCTCTCCTACGAGCAGTACTTC
CASSASYPLSYEQYF
>TRBJ2-7|.|TRBV27|15|.
TGTGCCAGCAGTCCCAGGACAGTAAGTTCCTACGAGCAGTACTTC
CASSPRTVSSYEQYF
>TRBJ2-3|.|TRBV9|15|TRBD1
TGTGCCAGCAGCGTAGGGGGGACAGTTTCGGATACGCAGTATTTT
CASSVGGTVSDTQYF
>TRBJ2-7|few|TRBV3-1|15|.
TGTGCCAGCAGCCAAGCGATGGACGGGCCCTACGAGCAGTACTTC
CASSQAMDGPYEQYF
>TRBJ2-5|.|TRBV29-1|15|.
TGCAGCGTCGAGCCTAGGGGGGGCATACAAGAGACCCAGTACTTC
CSVEPRGGIQETQYF
>TRBJ2-1|.|TRBV5-1|15|TRBD2
TGCGCCAGCAGCTTGGAGTCTAGCGGGAGCAATGAGCAGTTCTTC
CASSLESSGSNEQFF
>TRBJ2-7|.|TRBV25-1|14|.
TGTGCCAGCAGTCAACCGGGCCCAGACTACGAGCAGTACTTC
CASSQPGPDYEQYF
>TRBJ2-2|few|TRBV14|14|.
TGTGCCAGCAGCCAAGACCCAAGGATAGGGGAGCTGTTTTTT
CASSQDPRIGELFF
>TRBJ2-1|.|TRBV7-9|13|.
TGTGCCAGCAGCTTAGCCAATCAAAATGAGCGGTTCTTC
CASSLANQNERFF
>TRBJ1-2|few|TRBV5-6|13|.
TGTGCCAGCAGCTTGACACCTAACTATGGCTACACCTTC
CASSLTPNYGYTF
>TRBJ1-4|.|TRBV20-1|12|.
TGCAGTGCCAACGTGGGGGATGAAAAACTGTTTTTT
CSANVGDEKLFF
>TRBJ1-2|.|TRBV2|14|.
TGTGCCAGCAGTGGTGGCATCCTTAACTATGGCTACACCTTC
CASSGGILNYGYTF
>TRBJ2-7|many|TRBV2|12|.
TGTGCCAGCAACGAGGGACGCTACGAGCAGTACTTC
CASNEGRYEQYF
>TRBJ1-1|.|TRBV5-1|15|.
TGCGCCAGCAGCTTGCAGGGTCCTATGAACACTGAAGCTTTCTTT
CASSLQGPMNTEAFF
>TRBJ2-6|few|TRBV4-3|15|.
TGCGCCAGCAGCCAGACGGTCTCTGGGGCCAACGTCCTGACTTTC
CASSQTVSGANVLTF
>TRBJ2-2|.|TRBV7-2|14|.
TGTGCCAGCAGCTTAAATCAGGGCACCGGGGAGCTGTTTTTT
CASSLNQGTGELFF
>TRBJ1-1|few|TRBV29-1|11|.
TGCAGCGTCGATATCGGGATGGGAGCTTTCTTT
CSVDIGMGAFF
>TRBJ1-5|few|TRBV10-3|14|TRBD1
TGTGCCATCAGTGAGTCAGGGGGCGGTCAGCCCCAGCATTTT
CAISESGGGQPQHF
>TRBJ2-5|.|TRBV4-1|17|TRBD2
TGCGCCAGCAGCCAAGGACCTGTAGCGGGAGGATGGGAGACCCAGTACTTC
CASSQGPVAGGWETQYF
>TRBJ2-3|.|TRBV20-1|16|.
TGCAGTGCTAGCGGGAGAATGGGTATGGGCACAGATACGCAGTATTTT
CSASGRMGMGTDTQYF
>TRBJ2-7|.|TRBV7-9|13|.
TGTGCCAGCAGCCCCTGGTCCCACTACGAGCAGTACTTC
CASSPWSHYEQYF
>TRBJ2-5|few|TRBV7-2|15|.
TGTGCCAGCAGCTTAGGCCGGGGAGTACGAGAGACCCAGTACTTC
CASSLGRGVRETQYF
>TRBJ2-5|.|TRBV18|12|.
TGTGCCAGCTCACCAGCCTGGGAGACCCAGTACTTC
CASSPAWETQYF
>TRBJ2-1|once|TRBV20-1|16|TRBD2
TGCAGTGCTAGAGATTATAGTAGCGGGGGGGCGGACGAGCAGTTCTTC
CSARDYSSGGADEQFF
>TRBJ1-1|.|TRBV29-1|12|.
TGCAGCGCCCAACAGGGAAACTCTGAAGCTTTCTTT
CSAQQGNSEAFF
>TRBJ2-5|few|TRBV20-1|12|TRBD2
TGCAGTGGAACTAGCGGGGGAGAGACCCAGTACTTC
CSGTSGGETQYF
>TRBJ1-4|few|TRBV28|15|.
TGTGCCAGCAGTTTACTCGGGGTGGCCAATGAAAAACTGTTTTTT
CASSLLGVANEKLFF
>TRBJ1-2|few|TRBV6-5|14|.
TGTGCCAGCAGCTCCCCCGGCGGGTCCCTAGGCTACACCTTC
CASSSPGGSLGYTF
>TRBJ2-7|few|TRBV10-3|12|.
TGTGCCATCAGTGATCGGGGTGACGAGCAGTACTTC
CAISDRGDEQYF
>TRBJ2-1|few|TRBV6-1|15|TRBD2
TGTGCCAGCAGTGGGACTAGTCGTTCCTACAATGAGCAGTTCTTC
CASSGTSRSYNEQFF
>TRBJ2-7|few|TRBV20-1|14|TRBD2
TGCAGTGCTGGGGGACTAGCGGCTGCCTACGAGCAGTACTTC
CSAGGLAAAYEQYF
>TRBJ1-2|many|TRBV3-1|15|.
TGTGCCAGCAGCCCTTGGGGACTTACCCCCTATGGCTACACCTTC
CASSPWGLTPYGYTF
>TRBJ2-1|.|TRBV15|15|.
TGTGCCACCAGCAGAGAAAGGGGGTTGGGAAATGAGCAGTTCTTC
CATSRERGLGNEQFF
>TRBJ2-7|.|TRBV6-5|15|.
TGTGCCAGCAGTTACGTGGGGGTACTGACCTACGAGCAGTACTTC
CASSYVGVLTYEQYF
>TRBJ1-2|.|TRBV5-1|14|.
TGCGCCAGCAGCTTGGCCGAGGGGCAGACTGGCTACACCTTC
CASSLAEGQTGYTF
>TRBJ2-1|few|TRBV5-1|15|.
TGCGCCAGCAGCTTGGTGGCTAGTTGGGCCAATGAGCAGTTCTTC
CASSLVASWANEQFF
>TRBJ2-1|few|TRBV28|14|.
TGTGCCAGCAGTTTCGTGGTACGGGACAATGAGCAGTTCTTC
CASSFVVRDNEQFF
>TRBJ2-5|.|TRBV3-1|12|.
TGTGCCAGCAAGGCGCCGGGAGAGACCCAGTACTTC
CASKAPGETQYF
>TRBJ2-5|many|TRBV6-1|13|.
TGTGCCAGCAGTGACCGCAGCCAAGAGACCCAGTACTTC
CASSDRSQETQYF
>TRBJ2-2|.|TRBV20-1|16|TRBD2
TGCAGTGCCAAAGGACACGGGACTAGTTCCACCGGGGAGCTGTTTTTT
CSAKGHGTSSTGELFF
>TRBJ1-4|few|TRBV2|15|TRBD1
TGTGCCAGCACACCCCGGACAGGGGGAAATGAAAAACTGTTTTTT
CASTPRTGGNEKLFF
>TRBJ2-4|few|TRBV21-1|14|.
TGTGCCAGCAGCAAATCTCGGACTTTGAACATTCAGTACTTC
CASSKSRTLNIQYF
>TRBJ2-5|few|TRBV7-2|15|.
TGTGCCAGCAGCTTAGTGGGCGGGAAGGGTGAGACCCAGTACTTC
CASSLVGGKGETQYF
>TRBJ2-1|few|TRBV4-1|13|.
TGCGCCAGCAGCCCCCGGAATGAGGATGAGCAGTTCTTC
CASSPRNEDEQFF
>TRBJ2-7|.|TRBV5-4|15|.
TGTGCCAGCAGCTTCGACAGGCATCCGACCTACGAGCAGTACTTC
CASSFDRHPTYEQYF
>TRBJ2-7|.|TRBV20-1|10|.
TGCAGTGCTTCCTCGACAGAGCAGTACTTC
CSASSTEQYF
>TRBJ1-1|.|TRBV29-1|12|.
TGCAGCGTTGATGGGGATGGAACACGGGCTTTCTTT
CSVDGDGTRAFF
>TRBJ2-5|.|TRBV18|15|.
TGTGCCAGCTCACCAGGGACGACGGGAGAAGAGACCCAGTACTTC
CASSPGTTGEETQYF